The present TCR beta chain was sequenced within a study of vaccination effects on CD4 cells after COVID-19. Antigen-specific CD4+ T cells were expanded with viral peptide pools in the ViraFEST assay before sequencing. Culture lasted about 11 days before CD4+ T cell isolation. As their vaccination, participants received two doses of either BNT162b2 or mRNA-1273. The researchers cultured some 1.9 million PBMC per well with 8.5 to 10 IU/ml IL-2 and roughly 10 ug/ml peptides. It was on days 3 and 7 that half the medium was replaced with IL-2 medium. This table comes from immunoSEQ multiplex PCR, and its TCRdb copy is limited to in-frame clones, with some not included. The table lists 70,000 to 85,000 clones, around 81% of them singletons. This clone is a singleton in its sample. Its antigen is as yet unknown. The clonotype comes from a human donor who received a COVID-19 vaccine. Sequenced material: CD4+ T cells from PBMCs cultured with HCoV-229E spike peptides, taken after COVID-19 vaccination.

The chain's CDR3 is CASSGGPMNTEAFF. The CDR3, as DNA: TGTGCCAGCAGCGGGGGCCCCATGAACACTGAAGCTTTCTTT. The chain recombines TRBV7-9 with TRBJ1-1; a possible D gene is TRBD1 (6 bases). In germline, CDR1 is SEHNR, CDR2 FQNEAQ (reference sequence). The V gene lost 5 bases and the J gene lost 0 bases, with 10 bases spanning the gap. The CDR3 spans 14 residues.